A single sample gave rise to the 12 T cell receptor beta chains below, sequenced in a study of spatial heterogeneity in lung cancer. As for time point: blood at routine non-recurrence follow-up after resection. Material for sequencing was whole RNA from tumor, nontumor lung or frozen PBMC, left unsorted. TCRdb used MiXCR to reprocess the 5' RACE reads, holding one entry per CDR3 protein. The sample comprises roughly 120,000 distinct CDR3 sequences, 9% to 15% of which are singletons, and 16% rests with the top ten. The sequences come from PBMCs, collected at follow-up. Receptors were obtained from a male donor with early-stage non-small cell lung cancer.

The V call is TRBV4-1, the J call TRBJ2-7; the D gene is possibly TRBD2 (5 bases). Per the germline V gene, CDR1 is MGHRA and CDR2 is YSYEKL. The V and J ends lost 1 base and 6 bases respectively, with 13 bases between them. This CDR3 is built from 14 residues. The CDR3 here is CASSQVLIAREQYF. In DNA form, the CDR3 reads TGCGCCAGCAGCCAAGTGTTAATAGCGCGCGAGCAGTACTTC.

This clonotype has just a few counts. The rearrangement uses TRBV11-2 and TRBJ1-6, with D possibly matching TRBD1 (5 bases). Trimming removed 0 bases at V and 9 bases at J, with 12 bases between. The CDR3 extends over 15 amino acids. Germline V lookup: CDR1 SGHAT, CDR2 FQNNGV. The CDR3 DNA reads as TGTGCCAGCAGCTTAGATAGAGCCAGGGCTTCACCCCTCCACTTT. As protein: CASSLDRARASPLHF.

This clonotype was counted a few times. V and J are TRBV7-2 and TRBJ1-1, with D possibly matching TRBD1 (5 bases). V dropped 1 base and J dropped 1 base, with 10 bases sitting between them. Germline-derived CDR1 and CDR2 are SGHTA and FQGNSA. The CDR3 is made up of 15 amino acids. CDR3 coding DNA: TGTGCCAGCAGCTTAGGAGGGGAAAGGAACACTGAAGCTTTCTTT. It specifies CASSLGGERNTEAFF.

The chain recombines TRBV18 with TRBJ1-5, with D maybe TRBD1 (5 bases). Germline CDR1 is KGHSH and CDR2 is LQKENI. With 5 bases removed from V and 7 bases from J, the gap between germline ends came to 18 bases. There are 15 residues in the CDR3. The chain's CDR3 is CASSAGEGLRQPQHF. CDR3 DNA sequence: TGTGCCAGCTCAGCTGGGGAGGGGCTTCGACAGCCCCAGCATTTT.

The genes are TRBV25-1 and TRBJ2-7; no clear D gene. V was shortened by 1 base and J by 2 bases, with 3 bases between the two germline ends. Per germline, CDR1 MGHDK and CDR2 SYGVNS. This CDR3 is 12 amino acids long. CDR3 DNA: TGTGCCAGCAGTGAATTAACCTACGAGCAGTACTTC. It codes for CASSELTYEQYF.

This clonotype was seen repeatedly, ten times or more. This chain joins TRBV29-1 and TRBJ1-1; TRBD1 agrees at 8 bases. From germline, CDR1 is SQVTM and CDR2 ANQGSEA. The V and J ends lost 7 bases and 4 bases, in that order; junction bases with no gene match: 8. The CDR3 loop spans 13 amino acids. In DNA form, the CDR3 reads TGCAGCGGTTCACAGGGGGGGATCACTGAAGCTTTCTTT. Translating it yields CSGSQGGITEAFF.

The chain's CDR3 is CASSLNPNRGSEAFF. The CDR3 nucleotides are TGTGCCAGCAGCTTAAACCCTAACAGGGGCTCTGAAGCTTTCTTT. V and J are TRBV7-3 and TRBJ1-1; 7 bases match TRBD1. The CDR3 spans 15 residues. Germline V gene lookup returns CDR1 SGHTA and CDR2 FQGTGA. The ends lost 1 base at V and 6 bases at J; junction bases unmatched: 8.

Ten or more counts support this clonotype. This chain joins TRBV19 and TRBJ1-5; 9 nucleotides agree with TRBD1. J gave up 2 bases and V 4 bases, and 9 bases lay outside the gene matches. CDR3 length: 17 amino acids. Germline V gene lookup returns CDR1 LNHDA and CDR2 SQIVND (reference sequence). CDR3 in DNA: TGTGCCAGTAGTAGGGACAGGGTTGGTGGTCGCAATCAGCCCCAGCATTTT. Translated, it gives CASSRDRVGGRNQPQHF.

The chain links TRBV5-1 to TRBJ2-1; D gene unclear. The germline V and J ends were trimmed by 1 base and 5 bases, with 16 bases remaining between them. From germline, CDR1 is SGHRS and CDR2 YFSETQ. There are 16 residues in the CDR3. This CDR3 reads CASSLMGRRTDNEQFF. The CDR3 DNA is TGCGCCAGCAGCTTGATGGGCAGGAGAACAGACAATGAGCAGTTCTTC.

This clonotype was seen repeatedly, ten times or more. This chain uses TRBV12-3 or TRBV12-4 with TRBJ1-1; D remains unclear. The length of the CDR3 is 14 residues. Trimming stripped 5 bases from V and 2 bases from J, with 12 bases between. Here the CDR3 DNA reads TGTGCCAGCAGTATTCGCGGAGCAAACACTGAAGCTTTCTTT. Translated: CASSIRGANTEAFF.

CDR3: CASGLGGTGELFF. The CDR3 region has the DNA TGTGCTAGTGGTTTGGGCGGTACCGGGGAGCTGTTTTTT. The genes are TRBV12-5 and TRBJ2-2; D gene uncertain. This CDR3 has 13 amino acids. Per germline, CDR1 LGHNT and CDR2 FRNRAP. Trimming removed 1 base from V and 5 bases from J, with 5 bases in between. The complete variable domain, with remaining parts taken from reference TRBV12-5 and TRBJ2-2, reads DARVTQTPRHKVTEMGQEVTMRCQPILGHNTVFWYRQTMMQGLELLAYFRNRAPLDDSGMPKDRFSAEMPDATLATLKIQPSEPRDSAVYFCASGLGGTGELFFGEGSRLTVL.

J is TRBJ2-2 and V is TRBV4-2; D is tentatively TRBD1 or TRBD2 (5 bases each). CDR1 and CDR2 from the germline V gene are LGHNA and YNFKEQ. CDR3 length: 15 amino acids. V lost 4 bases and J 6 bases, leaving 15 bases between the germline ends. The CDR3 DNA reads as TGTGCCAGCAGCCCGGGGACCTGGGCGGCCGGGGAGCTGTTTTTT. The encoded protein is CASSPGTWAAGELFF.